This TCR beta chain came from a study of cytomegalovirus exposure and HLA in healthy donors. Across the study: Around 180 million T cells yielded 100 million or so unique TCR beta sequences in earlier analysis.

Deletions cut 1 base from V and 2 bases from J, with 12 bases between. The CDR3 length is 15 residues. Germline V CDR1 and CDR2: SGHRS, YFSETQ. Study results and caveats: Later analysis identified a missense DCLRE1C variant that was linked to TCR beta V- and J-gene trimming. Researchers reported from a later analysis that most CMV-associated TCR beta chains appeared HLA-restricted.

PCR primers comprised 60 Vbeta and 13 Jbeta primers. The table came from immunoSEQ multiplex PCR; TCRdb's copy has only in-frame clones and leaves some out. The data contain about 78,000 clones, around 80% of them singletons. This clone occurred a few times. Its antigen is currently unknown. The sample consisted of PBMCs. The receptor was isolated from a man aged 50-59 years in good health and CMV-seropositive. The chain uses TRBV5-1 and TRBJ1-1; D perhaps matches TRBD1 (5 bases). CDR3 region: CASSLLLTANTEAFF. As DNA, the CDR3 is TGCGCCAGCAGCTTGCTACTGACAGCTAACACTGAAGCTTTCTTT.